One sample yielded the 26 T cell receptor beta chains listed below, sequenced in a study of TIL therapy for anti-PD-1-resistant metastatic lung cancer. Sample time point: pre-treatment sample, taken before nivolumab and TIL therapy. This was the immunoSEQ v3 assay. Clones were sequenced by immunoSEQ multiplex PCR, and TCRdb holds only the in-frame ones, with some missing. The sample shows 52,000 or so clones, about 81% of them seen only once. The source was blood, collected at baseline. All receptors derive from a person between 25 and 79 years old with non-small cell lung cancer.

V and J are TRBV7-3 and TRBJ2-3, with 12 bases matching TRBD2. The CDR3 length is 15 residues. Trimming at V came to 5 bases and at J to 5 bases, leaving 5 bases not matched to a gene. Germline loops: CDR1 SGHTA, CDR2 FQGTGA. For the CDR3, the DNA is TGTGCCAGCAGCACTAGCGGGGGGCAGGGAGATACGCAGTATTTT. Protein: CASSTSGGQGDTQYF. The variable domain in full, completed from reference TRBV7-3 and TRBJ2-3, reads GAGVSQTPSNKVTEKGKYVELRCDPISGHTALYWYRQSLGQGPEFLIYFQGTGAADDSGLPNDRFFAVRPEGSVSTLKIQRTERGDSAVYLCASSTSGGQGDTQYFGPGTRLTVL.

CDR3 residues: CASSPKGSGQAYNEQFF. CDR3 sequence (DNA): TGCGCCAGCAGCCCAAAGGGCTCGGGACAGGCATACAATGAGCAGTTCTTC. The genes are TRBV23-1 and TRBJ2-1, with 8 bases that match TRBD1. TRBV23-1 falls under the ORF class, with uncertain function. V shed 6 bases and J 4 bases; nucleotides not matched to a gene: 14. The CDR3 totals 17 residues.

This sequence joins TRBV4-3 and TRBJ2-6, with unresolved D. Germline V CDR1 and CDR2: LGHNA, YSLEER. V was cut by 0 bases and J by 1 base, with 10 bases left in between. This CDR3 is 17 amino acids long. DNA for the CDR3: TGCGCCAGCAGCCAAGATCTCGGATTTTCTGGGGCCAACGTCCTGACTTTC. This sequence encodes CASSQDLGFSGANVLTF.

The V and J genes are TRBV6-6 and TRBJ2-5; no clear D gene. Germline loops: CDR1 MNHNY, CDR2 SVGAGI (reference sequence). This CDR3 region has 13 residues. Trimming removed 2 bases from V and 4 bases from J, with 8 bases in between. CDR3 residues: CASSYIPGETQYF. The CDR3 DNA sequence: TGTGCCAGCAGTTACATCCCGGGAGAGACCCAGTACTTC.

This chain joins TRBV27 and TRBJ1-2; D is perhaps TRBD1 (5 bases). The CDR3 is made up of 15 amino acids. The germline gives CDR1 MNHEY, CDR2 SMNVEV (reference sequence). V dropped 7 bases and J dropped 4 bases, with 19 bases sitting between them. CDR3 amino acids: CASKGLGQGLYGYTF. CDR3 nucleotide sequence: TGTGCCAGCAAAGGATTGGGCCAGGGTCTCTATGGCTACACCTTC.

V and J are TRBV3-1 (or the pseudogene TRBV3-2) and TRBJ2-1; D is unresolved. Germline CDR1 is LGHDT and CDR2 is YNNKEL (reference sequence). Trimming removed 4 bases from V and 4 bases from J, with 11 bases in between. This CDR3 has 14 residues. As DNA, the CDR3 is TGTGCCAGCAGCCCGACGCCTGCGTACAATGAGCAGTTCTTC. This translates into CASSPTPAYNEQFF.

This chain connects TRBV4-3 to TRBJ2-4; 15 bases are shared with TRBD2. V shed 0 bases and J 1 base; nucleotides not matched to a gene: 10. Germline CDR1 reads LGHNA; CDR2 reads YSLEER. CDR3 length: 21 amino acids. The CDR3 protein is CASSQDLWTSGRALAKNIQYF. CDR3 DNA: TGCGCCAGCAGCCAAGACCTTTGGACTAGCGGGAGGGCCCTCGCCAAAAACATTCAGTACTTC.

The chain couples TRBV6-5 to TRBJ1-5; D is perhaps TRBD1 (6 bases). CDR1 is MNHEY and CDR2 is SVGAGI in the germline V gene. Trimming stripped 7 bases from V and 7 bases from J, with 17 bases between. The CDR3 loop spans 14 amino acids. The CDR3 sequence: CASKGPGVEQPQHF. The DNA for the CDR3 is TGTGCCAGCAAAGGTCCAGGGGTTGAGCAGCCCCAGCATTTT.

This clone has just a few counts. The V gene is TRBV7-2, the J gene TRBJ1-1; weak D call: TRBD1 (5 bases). Germline loops: CDR1 SGHTA, CDR2 FQGNSA. Trimming left V 5 bases short and J 4 bases short, with 11 bases between. The CDR3 contains 13 residues. CDR3 amino acids: CASSPVGGTEAFF. The DNA for the CDR3 is TGTGCCAGCAGCCCCGTCGGGGGCACTGAAGCTTTCTTT.

DNA of the CDR3: TGTGCCAGTAAAACAGACAGGGTGACCGGGGAGCTGTTTTTT. Its translation: CASKTDRVTGELFF. V and J are TRBV19 and TRBJ2-2; 7 nucleotides line up with TRBD1. From germline, CDR1 is LNHDA and CDR2 SQIVND (reference sequence). V shed 7 bases, J shed 5 bases, and the junction held 7 bases outside the gene matches. The length of the CDR3 is 14 residues.

This rearrangement joins TRBV13 to TRBJ2-1; the match to TRBD2 covers 9 bases. The ends lost 4 bases at V and 7 bases at J; junction bases unmatched: 11. CDR1 PRHDT and CDR2 FYEKMQ come from the germline V gene (reference sequence). The CDR3 runs 16 residues. The CDR3 bases are TGTGCCAGCAGCTCCGATGCGGGGGGGCCGGGGAATGAGCAGTTCTTC. Encoded protein: CASSSDAGGPGNEQFF. The variable domain in full, with the rest retrieved from reference TRBV13 and TRBJ2-1, is AAGVIQSPRHLIKEKRETATLKCYPIPRHDTVYWYQQGPGQDPQFLISFYEKMQSDKGSIPDRFSAQQFSDYHSELNMSSLELGDSALYFCASSSDAGGPGNEQFFGPGTRLTVL.

The chain links TRBV7-2 to TRBJ1-1; D is perhaps TRBD1 (5 bases). The CDR3 is 13 amino acids. Germline V CDR1 and CDR2: SGHTA, FQGNSA. Trimming took off 8 bases at V and 0 bases at J, with 10 bases between the two ends. The CDR3 DNA sequence: TGTGCCAGCTCTCGGGGGATGAACACTGAAGCTTTCTTT. Protein sequence: CASSRGMNTEAFF.

The chain has TRBV5-5 and TRBJ1-4; D remains unclear. CDR1 is SGHKS and CDR2 is YYEKEE in the germline V gene (reference sequence). Between the trimmed V and J ends, which lost 5 bases and 2 bases, there was a span of 13 bases. The CDR3 covers 15 residues. This CDR3 reads CASRSILRTNEKLFF. The CDR3 DNA reads TGTGCCAGCAGGTCGATTTTAAGGACTAATGAAAAACTGTTTTTT.

CDR3 DNA: TGTGCCGGAAGGGGGGAGGGGTACAATGAGCAGTTCTTC. It codes for CAGRGEGYNEQFF. The rearrangement uses TRBV10-3 and TRBJ2-1; D may be TRBD2 (7 bases). Germline V CDR1 and CDR2: ENHRY, SYGVKD. Deletions cut 11 bases from V and 4 bases from J, with 15 bases between. The CDR3 loop spans 13 amino acids.

This chain uses TRBV6-5 with TRBJ2-3; unclear D gene. V was pared by 5 bases and J by 0 bases, with 9 bases between. CDR3 length: 14 amino acids. Germline V lookup: CDR1 MNHEY, CDR2 SVGAGI. The CDR3 region is CASSPRPSTDTQYF. CDR3 DNA sequence: TGTGCCAGCAGTCCCCGACCGAGCACAGATACGCAGTATTTT.

The chain combines TRBV10-3 with TRBJ1-4, with TRBD1 matching over 10 bases. CDR1 ENHRY and CDR2 SYGVKD come from the germline V gene. The CDR3 consists of 16 residues. Trimming cost V 3 bases and J 10 bases; bases outside gene matches: 11. The chain's CDR3 is CAISDPLTGGEGKLFF. CDR3 DNA: TGTGCCATCAGTGACCCTCTGACAGGGGGCGAGGGAAAACTGTTTTTT.

This clone was picked up a small number of times. This chain links TRBV6-5 with TRBJ1-1; D is undetermined. V was trimmed by 2 bases and J by 0 bases, leaving 7 bases between them. CDR1 MNHEY and CDR2 SVGAGI come from the germline V gene. CDR3 length: 14 amino acids. CDR3: CASSYRRMNTEAFF. The CDR3 DNA sequence: TGTGCCAGCAGTTACAGGCGTATGAACACTGAAGCTTTCTTT.

The chain combines TRBV11-2 with TRBJ1-1, with D possibly matching TRBD1 (5 bases). CDR1 and CDR2 (germline): SGHAT, FQNNGV. V was trimmed by 0 bases and J by 4 bases, leaving 6 bases between them. CDR3 length: 13 residues. This CDR3 reads CASSLEQGTEAFF. The DNA of the CDR3 is TGTGCCAGCAGCTTAGAGCAGGGCACTGAAGCTTTCTTT. Supplemented by reference TRBV11-2 and TRBJ1-1, the full variable domain reads EAGVAQSPRYKIIEKRQSVAFWCNPISGHATLYWYQQILGQGPKLLIQFQNNGVVDDSQLPKDRFSAERLKGVDSTLKIQPAKLEDSAVYLCASSLEQGTEAFFGQGTRLTVV.

The genes are TRBV6-5 and TRBJ2-7; D assignment may be TRBD1 or TRBD2 (5 bases each). The V gene's germline CDR1 is MNHEY and CDR2 SVGAGI. The CDR3 is made up of 14 amino acids. V was pared by 11 bases and J by 6 bases, with 23 bases between. CDR3 coding DNA: TGTGCCTGCCACCCCGGGGCTTACCGTCTCGAGCAGTACTTC. Protein product: CACHPGAYRLEQYF.

The chain is built from TRBV28 and TRBJ2-7, with 7 bases identical to TRBD1. Germline CDR1 and CDR2: MDHEN and SYDVKM. V lost 4 bases to trimming and J lost 3 bases; unmatched junction nucleotides: 6. This CDR3 region has 14 residues. CDR3 sequence (DNA): TGTGCCAGCAGTTGGGTGGGACAGAACTACGAGCAGTACTTC. This sequence encodes CASSWVGQNYEQYF. The full variable domain, rest sourced from reference TRBV28 and TRBJ2-7, is DVKVTQSSRYLVKRTGEKVFLECVQDMDHENMFWYRQDPGLGLRLIYFSYDVKMKEKGDIPEGYSVSREKKERFSLILESASTNQTSMYLCASSWVGQNYEQYFGPGTRLTVT.

V and J are TRBV11-2 and TRBJ1-3; TRBD1 is a possible D gene (5 bases). The CDR3 extends over 16 amino acids. Germline assignment: CDR1 SGHAT and CDR2 FQNNGV. Trimming left V 6 bases short and J 4 bases short, with 19 bases between. CDR3 DNA: TGTGCCAGCAGTCCCTTATCAGGGAGATACGGAAACACCATATATTTT. It encodes CASSPLSGRYGNTIYF.

The DNA of the CDR3 is TGTGCCAGCAGTTCCCGGCGGGGCGGGAGGCTATACAATGAGCAGTTCTTC. It translates to CASSSRRGGRLYNEQFF. This chain uses TRBV6-2 or TRBV6-3 with TRBJ2-1, with TRBD2 matching over 8 bases. Germline V gene sequence: CDR1 MNHEY, CDR2 SVGEGT. The CDR3 sequence is 17 residues long. V was pared by 4 bases and J by 4 bases, with 12 bases of the junction left unmatched.

V is TRBV7-2 and J is TRBJ2-5; D unclear. Germline V gene lookup returns CDR1 SGHTA and CDR2 FQGNSA. Trimming stripped 1 base from V and 2 bases from J, with 8 bases between. This CDR3 has 14 amino acids. The CDR3 DNA follows: TGTGCCAGCAGCTTAGGGCGCCCTCAAGAGACCCAGTACTTC. It codes for CASSLGRPQETQYF.

The CDR3 protein is CASSAQHQSEETQYF. In DNA, the CDR3 is TGTGCCAGTAGTGCCCAGCATCAGTCTGAAGAGACCCAGTACTTC. The chain links TRBV19 to TRBJ2-5; D not certain. CDR1 LNHDA and CDR2 SQIVND come from the germline V gene (reference sequence). CDR3 length: 15 residues. Trimming cost V 5 bases and J 3 bases, with 16 bases left between them.

This rearrangement joins TRBV4-3 to TRBJ1-2; unclear D gene. CDR1 LGHNA and CDR2 YSLEER come from the germline V gene. V dropped 0 bases and J dropped 8 bases, with 16 bases sitting between them. This CDR3 has 15 residues. DNA of the CDR3: TGCGCCAGCAGCCAAGATCGTGCGGCAGCTCTCGGCTACACCTTC. Its translation: CASSQDRAAALGYTF.

This clone occurred once. The chain is built from TRBV20-1 and TRBJ2-1; possible D gene TRBD1, 6 bases. CDR1 is DFQATT and CDR2 is SNEGSKA in the germline V gene (reference sequence). The CDR3 is 11 amino acids. V lost 3 bases, J lost 7 bases, and 7 bases lay in between. For the CDR3, the DNA is TGCAGTGCTAGGCAGGGGAATGAGCAGTTCTTC. It translates to CSARQGNEQFF.